Listed below are T cell receptor beta chains from one sample, sequenced in a study of molecular identifiers for immune sequencing clone quantification. TCRdb called the PCR reads again in MiXCR, with one record for every CDR3 protein. The sample includes around 82,000 distinct CDR3 sequences, under 20% of them seen just once. The sequenced material came from naive CD8+ T cells from blood, with Jurkat cell RNA spiked in. The receptors shown here come from a human donor in good health. Some libraries in this study had Jurkat cell RNA spiked in. Both conserved end residues are part of each CDR3. A D gene is named only where the DNA matches it firmly. Only part of the rows carry a size: once, few, many, or a class if the clone is expanded.

>TRBJ1-5|many|-|TRBV6-5
CASSPADSSNQPQHF
TGTGCCAGCAGTCCTGCTGACAGCAGCAATCAGCCCCAGCATTTT
>TRBJ2-7|many|-|TRBV4-1
CASSQDRGSYEQYF
TGCGCCAGCAGCCAAGATCGGGGCTCCTACGAGCAGTACTTC
>TRBJ2-1|many|TRBD2|TRBV29-1
CSVETLAGAAYNEQFF
TGCAGCGTTGAAACCCTAGCGGGGGCCGCCTACAATGAGCAGTTCTTC
>TRBJ2-5|many|TRBD1|TRBV7-8
CASSSRTGGETQYF
TGTGCCAGCAGCTCCCGGACAGGGGGAGAGACCCAGTACTTC
>TRBJ2-1|many|-|TRBV27
CATPGGGHYNEQFF
TGTGCCACCCCCGGCGGCGGCCACTACAATGAGCAGTTCTTC
>TRBJ2-7|-|-|TRBV30
CAWSEQIHEQYF
TGTGCCTGGAGTGAACAGATCCACGAGCAGTACTTC
>TRBJ2-1|many|-|TRBV28
CASSPGGADNEQFF
TGTGCCAGCTCACCTGGGGGGGCCGACAATGAGCAGTTCTTC
>TRBJ2-7|many|-|TRBV7-9
CASSLEVTSLEQYF
TGTGCCAGCAGCTTAGAGGTGACCAGCCTGGAGCAGTACTTC
>TRBJ2-3|many|TRBD2|TRBV12-5
CASADGPRGAADTQYF
TGTGCTAGTGCCGACGGCCCGCGGGGGGCAGCAGATACGCAGTATTTT
>TRBJ2-7|many|TRBD1|TRBV4-3
CASSQSSGTGAYEQYF
TGCGCCAGCAGCCAGAGTTCCGGGACAGGGGCCTACGAGCAGTACTTC
>TRBJ2-1|many|TRBD2|TRBV30
CAWSLLAWNEQFF
TGTGCCTGGAGCCTACTAGCGTGGAATGAGCAGTTCTTC
>TRBJ2-5|many|-|TRBV6-2/TRBV6-3
CASSYLTVSQETQYF
TGTGCCAGCAGTTACTTAACAGTGAGCCAAGAGACCCAGTACTTC
>TRBJ2-7|many|-|TRBV10-3
CATTGTNSYEQYF
TGTGCCACGACCGGGACGAACTCCTACGAGCAGTACTTC
>TRBJ2-7|many|TRBD2|TRBV13
CASSFPDGGGEQYF
TGTGCCAGCAGCTTTCCGGATGGGGGGGGTGAGCAGTACTTC
>TRBJ2-7|few|-|TRBV7-2
CASSLARDWDLGTYEQYF
TGTGCCAGCAGCTTAGCCCGGGACTGGGACCTGGGAACCTACGAGCAGTACTTC
>TRBJ2-7|many|-|TRBV12-3/TRBV12-4
CASSLINSYEQYF
TGTGCCAGCAGTTTAATCAATTCCTACGAGCAGTACTTC
>TRBJ1-1|once|TRBD1|TRBV4-1
CASSARTGNTEAFF
TGCGCCAGCAGCGCACGGACAGGCAACACTGAAGCTTTCTTT
>TRBJ2-3|many|-|TRBV7-3
CASSEGGGKDTQYF
TGTGCCAGCAGCGAAGGGGGAGGGAAGGATACGCAGTATTTT
>TRBJ2-5|-|TRBD2|TRBV6-6
CASSFTYPTSGDQETQYF
TGTGCCAGCAGTTTCACTTACCCTACTAGCGGGGATCAAGAGACCCAGTACTTC
>TRBJ2-3|-|-|TRBV4-1
CASSPPSADTQYF
TGCGCCAGCAGCCCCCCTAGCGCAGATACGCAGTATTTT
>TRBJ2-7|many|TRBD2|TRBV10-3
CAISESLAGGREQYF
TGTGCCATCAGTGAGTCGTTGGCGGGGGGGCGCGAGCAGTACTTC
>TRBJ2-3|many|TRBD1|TRBV7-2
CASSLSSGQGFADTQYF
TGTGCCAGCAGCTTAAGTTCAGGACAGGGCTTTGCAGATACGCAGTATTTT
>TRBJ2-7|many|-|TRBV20-1
CSASPQGGGRYEQYF
TGCAGTGCTAGCCCCCAGGGGGGGGGGAGGTACGAGCAGTACTTC
>TRBJ1-1|many|TRBD1|TRBV29-1
CSVPPDRKNTEAFF
TGCAGCGTCCCCCCGGACAGGAAGAACACTGAAGCTTTCTTT
>TRBJ2-3|many|-|TRBV6-5
CASSYSRWYSSTDTQYF
TGTGCCAGCAGTTACTCACGCTGGTACTCTAGCACAGATACGCAGTATTTT
>TRBJ1-4|many|-|TRBV2
CASGEFATNEKLFF
TGTGCCAGCGGGGAGTTTGCAACTAATGAAAAACTGTTTTTT
>TRBJ2-5|few|TRBD2|TRBV5-1
CASSWSGGQETQYF
TGCGCCAGCAGTTGGAGCGGGGGGCAAGAGACCCAGTACTTC
>TRBJ2-1|-|TRBD2|TRBV30
CAWSFTSVGEQFF
TGTGCCTGGAGTTTTACTAGCGTAGGTGAGCAGTTCTTC
>TRBJ2-1|-|-|TRBV7-9
CASSTQAGEQFF
TGTGCCAGCAGCACACAGGCTGGTGAGCAGTTCTTC
>TRBJ2-7|many|-|TRBV7-9
CASSFGGQSYEQYF
TGTGCCAGCAGCTTTGGGGGACAATCCTACGAGCAGTACTTC
>TRBJ1-2|many|-|TRBV4-1
CASSQDLEQGYGYTF
TGCGCCAGCAGCCAAGATTTGGAACAGGGCTATGGCTACACCTTC
>TRBJ1-5|many|-|TRBV29-1
CSVEDVWNQPQHF
TGCAGCGTTGAAGACGTTTGGAATCAGCCCCAGCATTTT
>TRBJ1-1|many|-|TRBV6-6
CASSFGPGDTEAFF
TGTGCCAGCAGTTTTGGTCCAGGGGATACTGAAGCTTTCTTT
>TRBJ2-1|few|TRBD1|TRBV7-2
CASSFPQGEYNEQFF
TGTGCCAGCAGCTTTCCCCAGGGGGAGTACAATGAGCAGTTCTTC
>TRBJ2-5|many|-|TRBV7-6
CASSLALPEETQYF
TGTGCCAGCAGCTTAGCGCTCCCGGAGGAGACCCAGTACTTC
>TRBJ1-1|many|TRBD1|TRBV9
CASSGQGNFPNLNTEAFF
TGTGCCAGCAGTGGACAGGGTAACTTCCCCAATCTGAACACTGAAGCTTTCTTT
>TRBJ2-7|many|-|TRBV27
CAISPNGVGEQYF
TGTGCCATCAGCCCGAACGGGGTCGGCGAGCAGTACTTC
>TRBJ1-5|many|-|TRBV12-3/TRBV12-4
CASSHQTGQPQHF
TGTGCCAGCAGCCACCAGACCGGTCAGCCCCAGCATTTT
>TRBJ1-5|many|TRBD1|TRBV20-1
CSAKKGAASSQPQHF
TGCAGTGCGAAAAAGGGGGCTGCCTCGAGTCAGCCCCAGCATTTT
>TRBJ2-3|many|-|TRBV20-1
CSAQGGAGPTDTQYF
TGCAGTGCTCAAGGAGGAGCGGGTCCCACAGATACGCAGTATTTT
>TRBJ2-5|many|-|TRBV7-9
CASSLLASLQETQYF
TGTGCCAGCAGCTTACTAGCGAGTCTCCAAGAGACCCAGTACTTC
>TRBJ2-5|many|TRBD1|TRBV13
CASSLTGESETQYF
TGTGCCAGCAGCTTAACAGGGGAGTCAGAGACCCAGTACTTC
>TRBJ2-5|many|TRBD1|TRBV7-9
CASSFKGGKETQYF
TGTGCCAGCAGCTTCAAAGGGGGCAAAGAGACCCAGTACTTC